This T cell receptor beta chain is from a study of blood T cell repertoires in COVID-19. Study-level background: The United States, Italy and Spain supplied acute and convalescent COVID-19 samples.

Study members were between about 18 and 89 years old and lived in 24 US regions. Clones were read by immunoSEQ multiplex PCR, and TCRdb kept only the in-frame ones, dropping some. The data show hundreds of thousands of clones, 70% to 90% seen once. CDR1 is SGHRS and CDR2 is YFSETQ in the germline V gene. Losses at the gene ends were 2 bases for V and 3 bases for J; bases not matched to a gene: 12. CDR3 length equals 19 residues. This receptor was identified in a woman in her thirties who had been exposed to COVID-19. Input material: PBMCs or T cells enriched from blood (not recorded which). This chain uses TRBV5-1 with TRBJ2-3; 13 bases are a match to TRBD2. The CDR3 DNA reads TGCGCCAGCAGCTTCCAGGCAACTAGCGGGGGGGCAGGGACAGATACGCAGTATTTT. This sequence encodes CASSFQATSGGAGTDTQYF.